Below, 29 T cell receptor beta chains from the same sample are listed, as sequenced in a study of shared clonotypes between healthy human individuals. CD45RO-negative, CCR7-selected cells formed the naive CD8 fraction, which excluded terminally differentiated effector memory CD45RA+ cells. Measured with immunoSEQ multiplex PCR; TCRdb has only the in-frame clones, and not every one. The repertoire has approximately 720,000 clones, about 91% of them found once; the top ten carry more than 20%. Sequences were obtained from naive CD8+ T cells sorted from blood. Every receptor here comes from a man in his thirties or forties in good health.

V gene TRBV5-5 combines with J gene TRBJ2-3; D might be TRBD2 (5 bases). V was pared by 3 bases and J by 5 bases, with 13 bases between. This CDR3 spans 14 amino acids. Germline V gene sequence: CDR1 SGHKS, CDR2 YYEKEE (reference sequence). CDR3 residues: CASSSGIALDTQYF. The CDR3 bases are TGTGCCAGCAGCTCCGGAATAGCGCTAGATACGCAGTATTTT.

Remarks on this clone: At one end, the junction sequence differs from germline, possibly due to a read error. The gene calls are TRBV7-3 and TRBJ2-3; TRBD2 might be the D (6 bases). The CDR3 extends over 15 amino acids. In germline, CDR1 is SGHTA, CDR2 FQGTGA. In nucleotides, the CDR3 is TGTGCCAGCTGCTTGGATAGCGGAAGCACAGATACGCAGTATTTT. This codes for CASCLDSGSTDTQYF.

The chain has TRBV18 and TRBJ2-7; D not certain. Trimming removed 3 bases from V and 0 bases from J, with 9 bases in between. CDR3 length: 14 residues. From germline, CDR1 is KGHSH and CDR2 LQKENI. CDR3 sequence (DNA): TGTGCCAGCTCACCTAGGGATAGCTCCTACGAGCAGTACTTC. This gives the protein CASSPRDSSYEQYF. The full variable domain, with the rest looked up from reference TRBV18 and TRBJ2-7, is NAGVMQNPRHLVRRRGQEARLRCSPMKGHSHVYWYRQLPEEGLKFMVYLQKENIIDESGMPKERFSAEFPKEGPSILRIQQVVRGDSAAYFCASSPRDSSYEQYFGPGTRLTVT.

The chain uses TRBV7-6 and TRBJ2-1, with D maybe TRBD2 (6 bases). With 1 base removed from V and 2 bases from J, the gap between germline ends came to 12 bases. The germline CDR1 and CDR2 sequences are SGHVS and FNYEAQ. The CDR3 consists of 16 residues. Here the CDR3 DNA reads TGTGCCAGCAGCTTAGAGGGACGACTAGCCTACAATGAGCAGTTCTTC. It translates to CASSLEGRLAYNEQFF. The full variable domain, completed using reference TRBV7-6 and TRBJ2-1, is GAGVSQSPRYKVTKRGQDVALRCDPISGHVSLYWYRQALGQGPEFLTYFNYEAQQDKSGLPNDRFSAERPEGSISTLTIQRTEQRDSAMYRCASSLEGRLAYNEQFFGPGTRLTVL.

The CDR3, as DNA: TGTGCCAGCAGCTCAACCTTGACAGGGAACACTGAAGCTTTCTTT. This encodes CASSSTLTGNTEAFF. The chain joins TRBV7-9 to TRBJ1-1, with D perhaps TRBD1 (6 bases). CDR1 is SEHNR and CDR2 is FQNEAQ in the germline V gene (reference sequence). This CDR3 is 15 amino acids long. V lost 4 bases and J 1 base, leaving 13 bases between the germline ends.

The chain uses TRBV28 and TRBJ2-7; 9 bases match TRBD2. With 6 bases clipped from V and 1 base from J, the junction kept 10 bases outside the gene matches. The CDR3 covers 16 residues. CDR1 is MDHEN, CDR2 SYDVKM, per germline. The CDR3 bases are TGTGCCAGCAGCCTCCAAGTGACTAGCGGTTCCTACGAGCAGTACTTC. This sequence encodes CASSLQVTSGSYEQYF.

The chain has TRBV11-2 and TRBJ2-1; perhaps D is TRBD1 or TRBD2 (5 bases each). CDR3 size: 15 residues. Trimming shortened V by 1 base and J by 4 bases, and 11 bases separated the two germline ends. Germline values: CDR1 SGHAT, CDR2 FQNNGV. The CDR3 region has the DNA TGTGCCAGCAGCTTAGTCGGGGACCCTTACAATGAGCAGTTCTTC. This gives the protein CASSLVGDPYNEQFF.

The CDR3 region is CASSFRESTTEQYF. DNA for the CDR3: TGTGCCAGCAGTTTCAGGGAAAGTACGACGGAGCAGTACTTC. The rearrangement joins TRBV28 to TRBJ2-7; maybe TRBD1 (5 bases). V dropped 3 bases and J dropped 7 bases, with 16 bases sitting between them. Per germline, CDR1 MDHEN and CDR2 SYDVKM. CDR3 length equals 14 residues.

The CDR3 DNA is TGTGCCAGCAGTTTATTTACTGACTACACTGAAGCTTTCTTT. The encoded protein is CASSLFTDYTEAFF. V and J are TRBV28 and TRBJ1-1; D unresolved. The V end was cut by 1 base, the J end by 3 bases, with 9 bases between. This CDR3 has 14 amino acids. CDR1 is MDHEN, CDR2 SYDVKM, per germline.

This rearrangement joins TRBV4-1 to TRBJ1-2; D perhaps matches TRBD1 (6 bases). The germline CDR1 and CDR2 sequences are MGHRA and YSYEKL. V lost 0 bases and J lost 5, with 13 bases in between. The length of the CDR3 is 15 residues. The CDR3 DNA is TGCGCCAGCAGCCAAGAAGTCGCCCAGGGGTATGGCTACACCTTC. The encoded protein is CASSQEVAQGYGYTF.

This chain uses TRBV2 with TRBJ1-2; D gene uncertain. The CDR3 has 14 residues. V lost 6 bases to trimming and J lost 0 bases, with 11 bases between them. Germline CDR1 reads SNHLY; CDR2 reads FYNNEI. The CDR3: CASRIDGSNYGYTF. Here the CDR3 DNA reads TGTGCCAGCAGGATAGACGGCTCTAACTATGGCTACACCTTC. Supplemented by reference TRBV2 and TRBJ1-2, the full variable domain reads EPEVTQTPSHQVTQMGQEVILRCVPISNHLYFYWYRQILGQKVEFLVSFYNNEISEKSEIFDDQFSVERPDGSNFTLKIRSTKLEDSAMYFCASRIDGSNYGYTFGSGTRLTVV.

The chain couples TRBV5-4 to TRBJ2-7, with 8 bases aligning to TRBD2. After removal of 4 bases from V and 5 bases from J, the junction contained 8 bases not matched to a gene. The CDR3 spans 14 residues. Germline V gene sequence: CDR1 SGHNT, CDR2 YYREEE (reference sequence). The CDR3 DNA follows: TGTGCCAGCAGCAGGAGCGGGAGCATCAACGAGCAGTACTTC. This gives the protein CASSRSGSINEQYF.

The CDR3 coding sequence is TGTGCCAGCAGCTTGGGTGAAGGGGCGCCTGCCTACGAGCAGTACTTC. Encoded protein: CASSLGEGAPAYEQYF. The chain has TRBV7-9 and TRBJ2-7, with a weak D call TRBD1 (5 bases). This CDR3 contains 16 residues. The germline CDR1 and CDR2 sequences are SEHNR and FQNEAQ (reference sequence). Trimming removed 3 bases from V and 2 bases from J, with 17 bases in between.

This clone was counted a single time. The rearrangement uses TRBV7-9 and TRBJ2-2; 8 nucleotides align to TRBD2. This CDR3 is 16 amino acids long. The V segment lost 3 bases and the J segment 2 bases; nucleotides outside the gene matches: 5. The germline CDR1 and CDR2 sequences are SEHNR and FQNEAQ (reference sequence). The CDR3 sequence is CASSFWTSLNTGELFF. The CDR3 coding sequence is TGTGCCAGCAGCTTTTGGACTAGCCTAAACACCGGGGAGCTGTTTTTT. The whole variable domain, filled in from reference TRBV7-9 and TRBJ2-2, reads DTGVSQNPRHKITKRGQNVTFRCDPISEHNRLYWYRQTLGQGPEFLTYFQNEAQLEKSRLLSDRFSAERPKGSFSTLEIQRTEQGDSAMYLCASSFWTSLNTGELFFGEGSRLTVL.

This clone was observed a few times. In the same sample, other DNA sequences code for this CDR3. The V call is TRBV7-9, the J call TRBJ1-2; D uncertain. The V gene's germline CDR1 is SEHNR and CDR2 FQNEAQ (reference sequence). V was shortened by 1 base and J by 0 bases, with 3 bases between the two germline ends. This CDR3 region has 13 residues. The CDR3 here is CASSLGTNYGYTF. In DNA form, the CDR3 reads TGTGCCAGCAGCTTAGGCACTAACTATGGCTACACCTTC. The full variable domain, its missing parts supplied by reference TRBV7-9 and TRBJ1-2, is DTGVSQNPRHKITKRGQNVTFRCDPISEHNRLYWYRQTLGQGPEFLTYFQNEAQLEKSRLLSDRFSAERPKGSFSTLEIQRTEQGDSAMYLCASSLGTNYGYTFGSGTRLTVV.

The rearrangement joins TRBV4-3 to TRBJ1-3, with D hard to call. The CDR3 contains 15 residues. Germline loops: CDR1 LGHNA, CDR2 YSLEER. V was shortened by 4 bases and J by 4 bases, with 14 bases between the two germline ends. The CDR3 spells CASSLNRGGGNTIYF. The CDR3 coding sequence is TGCGCCAGCAGCCTGAACAGAGGAGGCGGAAACACCATATATTTT.

Turning to this clone: Within the sample, other DNA sequences also encode this same CDR3. The chain couples TRBV27 to TRBJ2-7; D tentatively reads TRBD1 or TRBD2 (6 bases each). The ends were cut back, 2 bases at V and 3 bases at J, with 11 bases in the middle. This CDR3 has 14 residues. CDR1 is MNHEY, CDR2 SMNVEV, per germline (reference sequence). The CDR3 loop is CASSLARGLYEQYF. The DNA for the CDR3 is TGTGCCAGCAGTTTAGCCAGGGGACTCTACGAGCAGTACTTC.

V gene TRBV15 combines with J gene TRBJ2-7; D is undetermined. The CDR3 is 15 amino acids. The germline V and J ends were trimmed by 5 bases and 6 bases, with 20 bases remaining between them. CDR1 is LNHNV and CDR2 is YYDKDF in the germline V gene (reference sequence). Here the CDR3 reads CATSGAHPDPPEQYF. CDR3 nucleotide sequence: TGTGCCACCAGCGGTGCACATCCCGACCCCCCCGAGCAGTACTTC.

The rearrangement links TRBV7-9 to TRBJ1-2, with 8 bases that match TRBD1. This CDR3 is 16 amino acids long. CDR1 and CDR2 (germline): SEHNR, FQNEAQ (reference sequence). Germline trimming cut 5 bases from V and 6 bases from J; bases unmatched to any gene: 14. The DNA for the CDR3 is TGTGCCAGCAGCCCGGGTCCGGGACAGGTGGATCATGGCTACACCTTC. It specifies CASSPGPGQVDHGYTF.

The rearrangement joins TRBV2 to TRBJ1-2, with D possibly being TRBD1 (5 bases). Germline V gives CDR1 SNHLY, CDR2 FYNNEI. V was trimmed by 7 bases and J by 6 bases, leaving 12 bases between them. The CDR3 runs 12 residues. The CDR3 DNA reads TGTGCCAGCACGGGCAGGGTCCATGGCTACACCTTC. Protein product: CASTGRVHGYTF.

The rearrangement joins TRBV5-6 to TRBJ2-1; D ambiguous. V was cut by 2 bases and J by 0 bases, with 9 bases left in between. The CDR3 is 15 amino acids. Germline assignment: CDR1 SGHDT and CDR2 YYEEEE. CDR3 in amino acids: CASSFVDSSYNEQFF. CDR3 nucleotide sequence: TGTGCCAGCAGCTTTGTTGATAGCTCCTACAATGAGCAGTTCTTC. The whole variable domain, filled in from reference TRBV5-6 and TRBJ2-1, reads DAGVTQSPTHLIKTRGQQVTLRCSPKSGHDTVSWYQQALGQGPQFIFQYYEEEERQRGNFPDRFSGHQFPNYSSELNVNALLLGDSALYLCASSFVDSSYNEQFFGPGTRLTVL.

On this clone itself: Other DNA sequences in this sample translate to the same CDR3. The chain carries TRBV10-3 and TRBJ2-2; D is uncertain. CDR3 size: 12 residues. Trimming left V 4 bases short and J 3 bases short, with 3 bases between. Germline-derived CDR1 and CDR2 are ENHRY and SYGVKD. CDR3 in DNA: TGTGCCATCAGTGGAGACACCGGGGAGCTGTTTTTT. Protein product: CAISGDTGELFF.

The chain combines TRBV9 with TRBJ1-1, with D possibly being TRBD1 (5 bases). The CDR3 contains 15 residues. V was cut by 4 bases and J by 1 base, with 14 bases left in between. The V gene's germline CDR1 is SGDLS and CDR2 YYNGEE. CDR3 coding DNA: TGTGCCAGCAGCCCGTGGGGCGGTTGGAACACTGAAGCTTTCTTT. Translation gives CASSPWGGWNTEAFF.

The rearrangement joins TRBV6-5 to TRBJ2-5; a weak D match, TRBD2 (5 bases). This CDR3 is 14 amino acids long. V lost 5 bases and J lost 5, with 15 bases in between. Germline CDR1 and CDR2: MNHEY and SVGAGI. The CDR3 DNA reads as TGTGCCAGCAGTCTGGACTTAGCCTACGAGACCCAGTACTTC. Amino acid sequence: CASSLDLAYETQYF.

The chain employs TRBV6-6 and TRBJ2-7; D unclear. V was pared by 2 bases and J by 6 bases, with 8 bases between. There are 12 residues in the CDR3. Germline CDR1 MNHNY, CDR2 SVGAGI (reference sequence). The DNA of the CDR3 is TGTGCCAGCAGTTACGGAAGGAGCGAGCAGTACTTC. Residues: CASSYGRSEQYF.

V is TRBV29-1 and J is TRBJ2-7, with 7 bases lining up with TRBD1. V shed 4 bases, J shed 5 bases, and the junction held 11 bases outside the gene matches. This CDR3 has 14 amino acids. Germline V gene sequence: CDR1 SQVTM, CDR2 ANQGSEA. The CDR3 DNA is TGCAGCGTTGCCAGACAGGGTGGTCGAAACGAGCAGTACTTC. Translation: CSVARQGGRNEQYF.

On this clone: A read error may account for a junction end that differs from germline. The chain links TRBV5-3 to TRBJ2-5, with D possibly being TRBD1 (6 bases). TRBV5-3 is designated an ORF whose function remains uncertain. CDR3 length equals 14 residues. CDR3 sequence (DNA): TGTGCCAGAAGCTTGAAGGGGGACCAAGACACCCAGTACTTC. Amino acids: CARSLKGDQDTQYF.

The chain joins TRBV7-9 to TRBJ2-7; TRBD2 aligns across 9 bases. The germline CDR1 and CDR2 sequences are SEHNR and FQNEAQ (reference sequence). After removal of 4 bases from V and 3 bases from J, the junction contained 13 bases not matched to a gene. The CDR3 extends over 17 amino acids. The CDR3 DNA reads TGTGCCAGCAGCTGGGCGGCGGGACTAGCAAACGTCTACGAGCAGTACTTC. It yields the protein CASSWAAGLANVYEQYF.

The rearrangement links TRBV7-9 to TRBJ2-3; TRBD1 aligns across 7 bases. The J segment lost 2 bases and the V segment lost 7 bases, leaving 12 bases of the junction unmatched. This CDR3 has 16 amino acids. The germline V gene encodes CDR1 SEHNR and CDR2 FQNEAQ (reference sequence). The chain's CDR3 is CASTPRQGSSTDTQYF. CDR3 coding DNA: TGTGCCAGCACCCCCCGACAGGGAAGCTCCACAGATACGCAGTATTTT.